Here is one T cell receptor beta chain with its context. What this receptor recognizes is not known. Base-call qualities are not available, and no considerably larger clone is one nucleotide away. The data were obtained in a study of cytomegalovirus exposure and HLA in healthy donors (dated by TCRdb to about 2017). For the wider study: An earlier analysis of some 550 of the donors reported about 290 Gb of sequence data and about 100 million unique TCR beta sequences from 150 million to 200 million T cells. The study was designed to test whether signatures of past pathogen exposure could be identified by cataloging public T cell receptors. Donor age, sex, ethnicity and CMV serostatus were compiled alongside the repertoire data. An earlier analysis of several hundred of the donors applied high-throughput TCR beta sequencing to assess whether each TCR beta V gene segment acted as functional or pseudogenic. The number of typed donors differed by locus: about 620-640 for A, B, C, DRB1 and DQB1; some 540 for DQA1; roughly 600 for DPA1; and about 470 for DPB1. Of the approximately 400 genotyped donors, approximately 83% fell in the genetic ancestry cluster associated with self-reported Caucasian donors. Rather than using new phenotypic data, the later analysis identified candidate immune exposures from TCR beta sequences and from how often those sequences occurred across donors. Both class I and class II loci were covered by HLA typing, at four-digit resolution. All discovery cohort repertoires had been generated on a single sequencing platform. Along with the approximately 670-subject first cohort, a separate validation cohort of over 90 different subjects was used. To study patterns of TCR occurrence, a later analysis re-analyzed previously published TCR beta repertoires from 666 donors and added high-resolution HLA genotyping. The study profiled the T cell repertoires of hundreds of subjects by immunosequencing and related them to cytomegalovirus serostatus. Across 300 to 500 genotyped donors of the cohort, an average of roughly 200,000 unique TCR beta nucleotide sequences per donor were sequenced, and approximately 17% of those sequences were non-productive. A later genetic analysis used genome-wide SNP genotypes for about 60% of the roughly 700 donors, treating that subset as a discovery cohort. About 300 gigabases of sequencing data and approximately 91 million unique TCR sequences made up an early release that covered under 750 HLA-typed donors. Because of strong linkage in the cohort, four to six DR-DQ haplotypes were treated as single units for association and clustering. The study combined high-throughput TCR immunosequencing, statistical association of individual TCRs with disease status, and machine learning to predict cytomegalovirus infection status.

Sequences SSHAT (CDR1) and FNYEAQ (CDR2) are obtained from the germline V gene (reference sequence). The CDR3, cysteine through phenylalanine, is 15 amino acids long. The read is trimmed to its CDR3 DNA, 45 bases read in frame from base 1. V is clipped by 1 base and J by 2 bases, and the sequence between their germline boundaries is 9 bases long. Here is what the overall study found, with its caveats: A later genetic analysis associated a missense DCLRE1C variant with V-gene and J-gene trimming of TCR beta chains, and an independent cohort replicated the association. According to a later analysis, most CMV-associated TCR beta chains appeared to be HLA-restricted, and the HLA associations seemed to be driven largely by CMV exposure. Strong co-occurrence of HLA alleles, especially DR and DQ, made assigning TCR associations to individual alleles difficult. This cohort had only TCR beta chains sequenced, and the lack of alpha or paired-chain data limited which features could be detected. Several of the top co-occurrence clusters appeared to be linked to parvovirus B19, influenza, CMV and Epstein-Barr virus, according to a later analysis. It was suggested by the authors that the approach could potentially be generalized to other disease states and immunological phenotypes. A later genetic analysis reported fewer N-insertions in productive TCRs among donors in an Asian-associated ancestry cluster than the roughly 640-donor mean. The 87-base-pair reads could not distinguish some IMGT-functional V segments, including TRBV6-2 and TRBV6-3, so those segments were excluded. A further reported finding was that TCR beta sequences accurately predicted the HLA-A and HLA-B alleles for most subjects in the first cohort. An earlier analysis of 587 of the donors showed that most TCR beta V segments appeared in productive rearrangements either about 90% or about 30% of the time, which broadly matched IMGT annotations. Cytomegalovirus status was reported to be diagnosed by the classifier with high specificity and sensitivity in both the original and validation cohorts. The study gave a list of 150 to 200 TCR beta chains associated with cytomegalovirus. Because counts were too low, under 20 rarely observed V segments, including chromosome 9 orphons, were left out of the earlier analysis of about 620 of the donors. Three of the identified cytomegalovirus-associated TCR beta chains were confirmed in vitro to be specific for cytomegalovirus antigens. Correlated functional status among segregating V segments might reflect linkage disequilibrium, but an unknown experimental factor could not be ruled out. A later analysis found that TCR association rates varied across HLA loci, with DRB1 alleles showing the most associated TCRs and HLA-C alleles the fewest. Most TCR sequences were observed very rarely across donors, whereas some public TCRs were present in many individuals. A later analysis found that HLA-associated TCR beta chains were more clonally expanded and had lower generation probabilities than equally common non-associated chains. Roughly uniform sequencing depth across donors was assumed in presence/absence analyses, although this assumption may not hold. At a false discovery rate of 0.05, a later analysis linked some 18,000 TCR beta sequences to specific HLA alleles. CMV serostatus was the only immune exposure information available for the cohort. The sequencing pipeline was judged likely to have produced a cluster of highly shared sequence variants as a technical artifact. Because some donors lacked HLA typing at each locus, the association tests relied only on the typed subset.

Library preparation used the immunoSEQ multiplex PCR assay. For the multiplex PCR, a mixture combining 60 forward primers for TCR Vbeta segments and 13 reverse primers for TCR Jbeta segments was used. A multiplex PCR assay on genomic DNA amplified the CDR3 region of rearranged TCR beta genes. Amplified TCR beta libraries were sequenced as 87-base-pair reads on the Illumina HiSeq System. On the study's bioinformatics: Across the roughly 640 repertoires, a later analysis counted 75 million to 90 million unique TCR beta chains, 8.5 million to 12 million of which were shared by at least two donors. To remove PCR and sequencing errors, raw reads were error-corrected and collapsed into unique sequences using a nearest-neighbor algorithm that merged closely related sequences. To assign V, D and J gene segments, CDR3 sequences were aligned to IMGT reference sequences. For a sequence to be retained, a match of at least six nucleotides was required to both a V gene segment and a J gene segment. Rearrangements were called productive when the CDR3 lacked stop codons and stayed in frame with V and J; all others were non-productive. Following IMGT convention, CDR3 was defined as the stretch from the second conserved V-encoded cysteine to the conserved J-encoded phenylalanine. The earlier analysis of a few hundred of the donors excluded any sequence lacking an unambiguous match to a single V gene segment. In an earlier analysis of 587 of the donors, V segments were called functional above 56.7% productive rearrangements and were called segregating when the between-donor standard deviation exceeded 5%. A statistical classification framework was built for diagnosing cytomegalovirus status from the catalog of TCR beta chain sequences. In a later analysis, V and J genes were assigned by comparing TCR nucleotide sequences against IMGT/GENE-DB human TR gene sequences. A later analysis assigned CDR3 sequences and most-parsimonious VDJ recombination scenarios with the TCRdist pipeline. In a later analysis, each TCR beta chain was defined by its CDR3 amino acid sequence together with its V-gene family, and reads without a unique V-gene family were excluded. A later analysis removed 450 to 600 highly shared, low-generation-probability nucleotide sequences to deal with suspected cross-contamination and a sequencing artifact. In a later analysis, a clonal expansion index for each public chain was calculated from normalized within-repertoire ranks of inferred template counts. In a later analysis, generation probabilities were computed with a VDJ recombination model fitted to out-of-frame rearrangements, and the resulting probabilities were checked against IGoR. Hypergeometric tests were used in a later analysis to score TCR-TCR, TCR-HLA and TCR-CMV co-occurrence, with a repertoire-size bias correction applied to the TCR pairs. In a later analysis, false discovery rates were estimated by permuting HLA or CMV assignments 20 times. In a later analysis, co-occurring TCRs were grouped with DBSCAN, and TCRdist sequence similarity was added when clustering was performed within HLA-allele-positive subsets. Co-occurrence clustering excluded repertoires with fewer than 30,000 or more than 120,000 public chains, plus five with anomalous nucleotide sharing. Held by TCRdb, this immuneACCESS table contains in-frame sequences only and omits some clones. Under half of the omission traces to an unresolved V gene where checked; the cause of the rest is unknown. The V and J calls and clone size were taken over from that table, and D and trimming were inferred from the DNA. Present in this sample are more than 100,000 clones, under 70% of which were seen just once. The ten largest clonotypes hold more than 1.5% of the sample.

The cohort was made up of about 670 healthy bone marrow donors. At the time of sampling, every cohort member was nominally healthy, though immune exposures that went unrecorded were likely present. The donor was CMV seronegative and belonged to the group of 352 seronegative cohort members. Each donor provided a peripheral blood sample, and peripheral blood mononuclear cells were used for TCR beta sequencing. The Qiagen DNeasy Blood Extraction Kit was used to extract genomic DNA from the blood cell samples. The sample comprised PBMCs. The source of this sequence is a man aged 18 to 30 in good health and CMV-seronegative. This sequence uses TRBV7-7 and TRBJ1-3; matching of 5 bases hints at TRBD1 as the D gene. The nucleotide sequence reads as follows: TGTGCCAGCAGCTTAGGGCAAGGGGCTGGAAACACCATATATTTT. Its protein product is CASSLGQGAGNTIYF. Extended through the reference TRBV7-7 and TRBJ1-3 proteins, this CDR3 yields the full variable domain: GAGVSQSPRYKVTKRGQDVTLRCDPISSHATLYWYQQALGQGPEFLTYFNYEAQPDKSGLPSDRFSAERPEGSISTLTIQRTEQRDSAMYRCASSLGQGAGNTIYFGEGSWLTVV.